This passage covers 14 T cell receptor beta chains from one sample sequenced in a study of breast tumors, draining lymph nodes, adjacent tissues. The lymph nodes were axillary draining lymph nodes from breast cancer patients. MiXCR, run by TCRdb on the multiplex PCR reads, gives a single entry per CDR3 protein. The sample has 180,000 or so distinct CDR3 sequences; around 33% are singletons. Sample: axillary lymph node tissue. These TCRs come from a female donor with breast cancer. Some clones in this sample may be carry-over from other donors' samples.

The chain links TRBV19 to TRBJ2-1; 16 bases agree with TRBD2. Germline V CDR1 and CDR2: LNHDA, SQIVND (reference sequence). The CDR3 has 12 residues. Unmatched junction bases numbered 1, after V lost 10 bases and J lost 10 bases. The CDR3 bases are TGTGCCACGGGACTAGCGGGAGGGGAGCAGTTCTTC. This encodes CATGLAGGEQFF.

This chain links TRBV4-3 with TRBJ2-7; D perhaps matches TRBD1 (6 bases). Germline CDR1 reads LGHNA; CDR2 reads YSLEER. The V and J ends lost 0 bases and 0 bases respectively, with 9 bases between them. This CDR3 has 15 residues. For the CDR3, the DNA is TGCGCCAGCAGCCAAGATTGGGACACCTCCTACGAGCAGTACTTC. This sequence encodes CASSQDWDTSYEQYF.

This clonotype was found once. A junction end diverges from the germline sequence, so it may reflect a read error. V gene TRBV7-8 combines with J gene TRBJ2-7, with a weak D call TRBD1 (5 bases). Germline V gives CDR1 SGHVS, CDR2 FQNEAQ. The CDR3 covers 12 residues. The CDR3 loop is CASRVRAYEQYF. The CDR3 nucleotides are TGTGCTAGCAGGGTTAGGGCCTACGAGCAGTACTTC.

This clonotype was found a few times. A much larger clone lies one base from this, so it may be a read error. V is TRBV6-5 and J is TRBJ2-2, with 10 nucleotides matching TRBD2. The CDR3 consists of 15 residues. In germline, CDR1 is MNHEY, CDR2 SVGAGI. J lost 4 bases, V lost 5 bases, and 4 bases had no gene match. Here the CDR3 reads CASSPSGRGTGELFF. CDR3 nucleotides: TGTGCCAGCAGTCCTAGCGGGAGAGGCACCGGGGAGCTGTTTTTT.

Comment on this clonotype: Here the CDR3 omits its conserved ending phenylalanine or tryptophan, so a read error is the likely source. DNA of the CDR3: TGTGCCATCAGTCCTTTTACTAGCGGGGGGACCTACGAGCAGTACTAC. Protein sequence: CAISPFTSGGTYEQYY. The genes are TRBV10-3 and TRBJ2-7, with TRBD2 matching over 12 bases. The CDR3 covers 16 residues. With 5 bases clipped from V and 2 bases from J, the junction kept 7 bases outside the gene matches. CDR1 ENHRY and CDR2 SYGVKD come from the germline V gene.

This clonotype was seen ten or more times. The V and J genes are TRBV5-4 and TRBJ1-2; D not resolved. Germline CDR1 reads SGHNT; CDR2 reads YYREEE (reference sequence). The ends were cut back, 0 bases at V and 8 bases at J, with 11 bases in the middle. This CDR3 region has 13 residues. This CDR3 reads CASSLGTHRGYTF. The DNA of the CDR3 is TGTGCCAGCAGCTTGGGGACCCACCGAGGCTACACCTTC.

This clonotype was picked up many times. The CDR3 DNA reads as TGTGCCAGCAGTCCCTCGACTAGCGGTTACAATGAGCAGTTCTTC. Protein product: CASSPSTSGYNEQFF. This sequence joins TRBV28 and TRBJ2-1; 9 bases map to TRBD2. V shed 5 bases, J shed 4 bases, and the junction held 6 bases outside the gene matches. CDR1 MDHEN and CDR2 SYDVKM come from the germline V gene. The CDR3 contains 15 residues.

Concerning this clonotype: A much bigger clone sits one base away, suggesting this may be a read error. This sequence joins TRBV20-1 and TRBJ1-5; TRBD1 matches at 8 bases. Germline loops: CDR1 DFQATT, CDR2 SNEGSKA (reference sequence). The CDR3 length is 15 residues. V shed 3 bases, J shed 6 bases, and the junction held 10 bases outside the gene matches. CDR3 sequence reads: CSASGQGGFAQPQHF. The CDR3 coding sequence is TGCAGTGCTAGTGGACAGGGAGGGTTTGCTCAGCCCCAGCATTTT.

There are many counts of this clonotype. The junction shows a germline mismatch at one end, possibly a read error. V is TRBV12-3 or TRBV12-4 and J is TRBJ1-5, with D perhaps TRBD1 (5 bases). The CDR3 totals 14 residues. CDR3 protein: CASSWEGPSQRQHF. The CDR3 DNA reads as TGTGCCAGCAGTTGGGAGGGGCCAAGTCAGCGCCAGCATTTT.

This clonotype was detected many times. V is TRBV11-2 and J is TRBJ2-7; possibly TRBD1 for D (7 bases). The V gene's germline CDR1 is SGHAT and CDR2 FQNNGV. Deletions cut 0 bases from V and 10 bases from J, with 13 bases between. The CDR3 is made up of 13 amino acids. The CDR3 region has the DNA TGTGCCAGCAGCTTAGATTGGAGGGGGCCACAGTACTTC. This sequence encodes CASSLDWRGPQYF.

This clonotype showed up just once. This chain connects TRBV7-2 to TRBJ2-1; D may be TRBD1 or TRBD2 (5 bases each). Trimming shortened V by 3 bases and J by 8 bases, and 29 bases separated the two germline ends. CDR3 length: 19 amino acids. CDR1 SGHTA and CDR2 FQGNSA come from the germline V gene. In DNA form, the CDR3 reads TGTGCCAGCAGCTTCGGGCAGGGTCGTTCTAGCAGGTCCTCGGATGAGCAGTTCTTC. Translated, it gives CASSFGQGRSSRSSDEQFF.

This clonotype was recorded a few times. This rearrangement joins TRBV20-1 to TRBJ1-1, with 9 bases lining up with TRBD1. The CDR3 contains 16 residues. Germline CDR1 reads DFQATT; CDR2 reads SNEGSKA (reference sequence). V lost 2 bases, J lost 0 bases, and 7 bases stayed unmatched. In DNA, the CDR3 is TGCAGTGCTAGAAGGACAGGGGTTAAGCTGAACACTGAAGCTTTCTTT. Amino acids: CSARRTGVKLNTEAFF.

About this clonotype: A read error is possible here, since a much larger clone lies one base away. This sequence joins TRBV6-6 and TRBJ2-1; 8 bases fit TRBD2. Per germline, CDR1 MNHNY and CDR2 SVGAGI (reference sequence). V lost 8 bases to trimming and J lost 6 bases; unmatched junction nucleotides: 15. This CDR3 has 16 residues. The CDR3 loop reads CASGFQLAEYFNEQFF. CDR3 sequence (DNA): TGTGCCAGCGGCTTTCAACTAGCGGAATATTTCAATGAGCAGTTCTTC.

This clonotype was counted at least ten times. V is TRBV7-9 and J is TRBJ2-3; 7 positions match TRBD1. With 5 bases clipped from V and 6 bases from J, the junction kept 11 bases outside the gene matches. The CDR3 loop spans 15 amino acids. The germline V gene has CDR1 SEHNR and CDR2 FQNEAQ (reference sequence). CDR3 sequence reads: CASSPGQVGVDTQYF. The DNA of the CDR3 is TGTGCCAGCAGCCCTGGACAGGTTGGGGTCGATACGCAGTATTTT.